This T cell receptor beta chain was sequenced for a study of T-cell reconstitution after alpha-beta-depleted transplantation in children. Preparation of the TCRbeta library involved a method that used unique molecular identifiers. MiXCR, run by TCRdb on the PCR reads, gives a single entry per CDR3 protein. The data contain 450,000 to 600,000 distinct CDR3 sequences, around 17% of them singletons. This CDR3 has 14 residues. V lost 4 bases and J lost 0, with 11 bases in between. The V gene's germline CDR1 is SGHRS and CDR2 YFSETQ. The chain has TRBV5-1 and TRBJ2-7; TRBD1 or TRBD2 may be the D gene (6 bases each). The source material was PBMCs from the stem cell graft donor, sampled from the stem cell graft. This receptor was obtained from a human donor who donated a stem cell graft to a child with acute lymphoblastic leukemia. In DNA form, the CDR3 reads TGCGCCAGCAGCCGCGGGGACAACTCCTACGAGCAGTACTTC. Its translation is CASSRGDNSYEQYF.